A single sample is the source of the 8 T cell receptor beta chains below, sequenced in a study of T cells expressing NK-cell markers. Reanalyzing the 5' RACE reads, TCRdb keeps one entry per CDR3 protein, without DNA. The repertoire table contains a few hundred thousand distinct CDR3 sequences. Sequencing was carried out using blood T cells: a sorted CD56 or NKG2C T cell subset, CD4+ or CD8+ T cells, or bulk PBMC T cells (not recorded which). All receptors derive from a man aged 18 to 70 in good health.

The J gene is TRBJ2-2, the V gene TRBV2; there is no DNA to check the TCRdb D call of TRBD2. Germline V gene data show CDR1 as SNHLY and CDR2 as FYNNEI. The CDR3 length is 18 residues. The CDR3 sequence: CASPRTAGGGPWTGELFF.

The chain couples TRBV18 to TRBJ2-3; TCRdb gives TRBD2 as the D gene, but with no DNA this cannot be confirmed. The CDR3 has 15 amino acids. Germline V gene lookup returns CDR1 KGHSH and CDR2 LQKENI. CDR3 protein: CASSLSGLEVDTQYF.

The rearrangement joins TRBV5-1 to TRBJ1-5. The CDR3 sequence is 17 residues long. Germline assignment: CDR1 SGHRS and CDR2 YFSETQ. This chain's CDR3 is CASSLVGPWVPNQPQHF.

The chain combines TRBV21-1 with TRBJ2-1; no DNA is available, so the TRBD1 call from TCRdb remains unchecked. TRBV21-1 is a documented pseudogene. CDR3 size: 14 residues. The CDR3 reads CARGPGGTYNEQFF.

This chain joins TRBV11-2 and TRBJ2-3; TCRdb's assignment of TRBD2 cannot be checked, as there is no DNA. The V gene's germline CDR1 is SGHAT and CDR2 FQNNGV. This CDR3 contains 17 residues. CDR3 amino acids: CASSSPNLAGGPDTQYF.

The chain couples TRBV20-1 to TRBJ1-3. In germline, CDR1 is DFQATT, CDR2 SNEGSKA (reference sequence). The CDR3 sequence is 12 residues long. The CDR3 region is CSASTAGNTIYF.

This rearrangement joins TRBV2 to TRBJ1-1. This CDR3 is 15 amino acids long. Looked up from germline, CDR1 is SNHLY and CDR2 is FYNNEI. This chain's CDR3 is CASSEQGRMNTEAFF.

This rearrangement joins TRBV6-1 to TRBJ1-5; TCRdb outputs TRBD1, but without DNA this stays unchecked. Germline V gene lookup returns CDR1 MNHNS and CDR2 SASEGT. This CDR3 region has 17 residues. The CDR3 region is CASRERLQGRYYQPQHF.